One sample yielded the 10 T cell receptor beta chains listed below, sequenced in a study of Graves' ophthalmopathy and Graves' hyperthyroidism. The authors amplified TCR beta CDR3 regions, and they did so from RNA transcripts for repertoire sequencing. The workflow started with a first-round RT-PCR run with HTBI primers and then moved on to a second-round multiplex PCR. Using its own MiXCR run on the multiplex PCR reads, TCRdb lists one record per CDR3 protein. The sample includes about 16,000 distinct CDR3 sequences, roughly 46% of them seen just once. The sample was peripheral blood. The receptor set was obtained from a woman aged 40-49 years with stable Graves' hyperthyroidism.

This clonotype was counted at least ten times. V gene TRBV5-1 combines with J gene TRBJ2-5; maybe TRBD1 (6 bases). The CDR3 length is 15 residues. V was pared by 0 bases and J by 1 base, with 10 bases between. Germline V CDR1 and CDR2: SGHRS, YFSETQ. The CDR3 reads CASSLGQGPQETQYF. In DNA form, the CDR3 reads TGCGCCAGCAGCTTGGGGCAGGGGCCCCAAGAGACCCAGTACTTC.

This clonotype has just a few counts. The V gene is TRBV6-5, the J gene TRBJ1-5, with D tentatively TRBD1 (6 bases). CDR1 is MNHEY and CDR2 is SVGAGI in the germline V gene. Trimming left V 0 bases short and J 6 bases short, with 18 bases between. This CDR3 contains 17 residues. CDR3 loop: CASSYSYSPATGQPQHF. In DNA, the CDR3 is TGTGCCAGCAGTTACTCCTATTCCCCCGCGACAGGTCAGCCCCAGCATTTT.

This chain joins TRBV19 and TRBJ1-4, with D hard to call. This CDR3 contains 14 residues. With 6 bases removed from V and 8 bases from J, the gap between germline ends came to 16 bases. Germline lookup yields CDR1 LNHDA and CDR2 SQIVND (reference sequence). Here the CDR3 reads CASRQVRLGEKLFF. As DNA, the CDR3 is TGTGCCAGTAGGCAGGTTCGTCTCGGAGAAAAACTGTTTTTT.

This clonotype has a handful of counts. V is TRBV12-3 or TRBV12-4 and J is TRBJ1-1, with no clear D. The CDR3 covers 14 residues. V was pared by 6 bases and J by 0 bases, with 11 bases between. The CDR3 reads CASSPSGLNTEAFF. Here the CDR3 DNA reads TGTGCCAGCAGCCCTTCGGGTCTGAACACTGAAGCTTTCTTT.

As to this clonotype: At one of its ends the junction is not consistent with the germline gene, which may arise from a read error. V gene TRBV19 combines with J gene TRBJ2-1, with TRBD1 as a possible D gene (5 bases). Germline assignment: CDR1 LNHDA and CDR2 SQIVND (reference sequence). The CDR3 is 14 amino acids. CDR3 residues: CTSSIGDPYNEQFF. DNA of the CDR3: TGTACCAGTAGTATAGGGGATCCTTACAATGAGCAGTTCTTC.

The DNA of the CDR3 is TGTGCCACCAGCAGGGACATAAATAATTCACCCCTCCACTTT. Translated, it gives CATSRDINNSPLHF. V is TRBV15 and J is TRBJ1-6; a weak D match, TRBD1 (5 bases). Germline V gene sequence: CDR1 LNHNV, CDR2 YYDKDF (reference sequence). This CDR3 comprises 14 residues. Trimming removed 3 bases at V and 5 bases at J, with 8 bases between.

This rearrangement joins TRBV20-1 to TRBJ1-2; D remains ambiguous. The CDR3 runs to 10 residues. Germline values: CDR1 DFQATT, CDR2 SNEGSKA (reference sequence). Trimming removed 2 bases at V and 10 bases at J, with 8 bases between. The CDR3 reads CSARRSFYTF. The CDR3 coding sequence is TGCAGTGCTAGAAGGAGTTTCTACACCTTC.

DNA of the CDR3: TGTGCCAGCGCGTCGGGCGTAATTAATGAAAAACTGTTTTTT. Amino acid sequence: CASASGVINEKLFF. This chain joins TRBV12-3 or TRBV12-4 and TRBJ1-4; unclear D gene. The CDR3 consists of 14 residues. The V gene lost 8 bases and the J gene lost 4 bases, with 14 bases spanning the gap.

This clonotype was observed at least ten times. The chain couples TRBV19 to TRBJ1-5; D call uncertain. Germline CDR1 reads LNHDA; CDR2 reads SQIVND (reference sequence). Trimming removed 3 bases from V and 4 bases from J, with 10 bases in between. This CDR3 has 14 residues. In nucleotides, the CDR3 is TGTGCCAGTAGTATCTTGGCCAGTAATCAGCCCCAGCATTTT. This encodes CASSILASNQPQHF.

The CDR3 DNA is TGTGCCAGCAGGGGGAGCTCGGGCTTTAACAATGAGCAGTTCTTC. Translating gives CASRGSSGFNNEQFF. The chain has TRBV9 and TRBJ2-1, with D perhaps matching TRBD2 (5 bases). With 5 bases removed from V and 5 bases from J, the gap between germline ends came to 17 bases. The CDR3 contains 15 residues. The germline V gene encodes CDR1 SGDLS and CDR2 YYNGEE.